The rows below give T cell receptor beta chains drawn from one sample of a study of CD8 T cells in ankylosing spondylitis. In TCRdb, the 5' RACE reads were re-called with MiXCR into one record per CDR3 protein. The sample has a few hundred thousand distinct CDR3 sequences, 15% to 20% seen once. Sequencing was performed on blood, either unsorted or a sorted T cell fraction (not recorded which). These receptors were taken from a male donor with ankylosing spondylitis or in good health (not recorded which). Each CDR3 is given with its conserved first and last residue. The D gene is left open where the match is weak. Clone size is not always given. Where it is, it says once, few, many or a class for expanded clones.

size	V	J	D	CDR3	DNA
.	TRBV4-1	TRBJ2-7	.	CASSAGTLGNTEQYF	TGCGCCAGCAGCGCCGGGACCTTGGGGAATACGGAGCAGTACTTC
few	TRBV11-2	TRBJ2-7	TRBD1	CASSFSGQGAYEQYF	TGTGCCAGCAGCTTCTCGGGACAGGGGGCCTACGAGCAGTACTTC
.	TRBV4-3	TRBJ1-1	.	CASSQGSGWGNTEAFF	TGCGCCAGCAGCCAAGGGAGCGGCTGGGGCAACACTGAAGCTTTCTTT
.	TRBV6-6	TRBJ2-7	.	CASSFGFAYEQYF	TGTGCCAGCAGTTTTGGGTTCGCGTACGAGCAGTACTTC
few	TRBV12-3/TRBV12-4	TRBJ2-1	.	CASSPRTGMIYNEQFF	TGTGCCAGCAGTCCCCGAACAGGGATGATTTACAATGAGCAGTTCTTC
.	TRBV12-3/TRBV12-4	TRBJ1-6	.	CASSFEGPYNSPLHF	TGTGCCAGCAGTTTTGAAGGGCCTTATAATTCACCCCTCCACTTT
few	TRBV6-1	TRBJ1-4	.	CASSEWKATNEKLFF	TGTGCCAGCAGTGAATGGAAGGCAACTAATGAAAAACTGTTTTTT
many	TRBV29-1	TRBJ2-7	.	CSVPGGPYEQYF	TGCAGCGTTCCCGGGGGGCCCTACGAGCAGTACTTC
.	TRBV4-1	TRBJ2-5	.	CASSQDRGGVLETQYF	TGCGCCAGCAGCCAAGATCGTGGTGGGGTTTTAGAGACCCAGTACTTC
many	TRBV12-3/TRBV12-4	TRBJ2-7	.	CASSSSSYEQYF	TGTGCCAGCAGTTCCAGCTCCTACGAGCAGTACTTC
.	TRBV14	TRBJ2-2	TRBD2	CASSRVGTSGRAAGELFF	TGTGCCAGCAGCCGTGTTGGGACTAGCGGGAGGGCCGCCGGGGAGCTGTTTTTT
.	TRBV4-2	TRBJ1-1	TRBD1	CASSQTGVATEAFF	TGTGCCAGCAGCCAAACAGGGGTGGCCACTGAAGCTTTCTTT
few	TRBV9	TRBJ2-2	TRBD1	CASSPSTGAPNTGELFF	TGTGCCAGCAGCCCCTCGACAGGGGCCCCGAACACCGGGGAGCTGTTTTTT
.	TRBV15	TRBJ2-1	TRBD2	CATSRGRLAGDLNEQFF	TGTGCCACCAGCAGGGGGAGACTAGCGGGAGATCTCAATGAGCAGTTCTTC
.	TRBV5-6	TRBJ2-5	TRBD1	CASSLQGDRQYF	TGTGCCAGCAGCCTACAGGGGGATCGCCAGTACTTC
.	TRBV5-6	TRBJ2-7	TRBD1	CASSWERTGTEQYF	TGTGCCAGCAGCTGGGAACGGACAGGGACCGAGCAGTACTTC
few	TRBV3-1	TRBJ2-7	TRBD1	CASSSRQGESSYEQYF	TGTGCCAGCAGCTCCCGACAGGGGGAATCGTCCTACGAGCAGTACTTC
few	TRBV29-1	TRBJ2-7	.	CSVVGQGISYEQYF	TGCAGCGTTGTGGGGCAGGGCATCTCCTACGAGCAGTACTTC
few	TRBV2	TRBJ1-4	TRBD1	CASSEGVQGSTNEKLFF	TGTGCCAGCAGTGAAGGGGTACAGGGGTCAACTAATGAAAAACTGTTTTTT
.	TRBV3-1	TRBJ2-1	.	CASSQPELNEQFF	TGTGCCAGCAGCCAACCGGAACTGAATGAGCAGTTCTTC
many	TRBV4-2	TRBJ1-1	.	CASSHSPGKLDTEAFF	TGTGCCAGCAGCCACTCCCCAGGGAAACTGGACACTGAAGCTTTCTTT
many	TRBV25-1	TRBJ1-5	.	CASSEGNGNQPQHF	TGTGCCAGCAGTGAGGGTAACGGCAATCAGCCCCAGCATTTT
few	TRBV15	TRBJ2-3	.	CATSRVGDLSDTQYF	TGTGCCACCAGCAGAGTTGGGGACTTATCAGATACGCAGTATTTT
.	TRBV4-1	TRBJ2-7	.	CASSQDQRSLGHEQYF	TGCGCCAGCAGCCAAGATCAGCGGTCCTTAGGCCACGAGCAGTACTTC
few	TRBV7-2	TRBJ2-2	.	CASSLAGGGNTGELFF	TGTGCCAGCAGCTTAGCTGGGGGAGGGAACACCGGGGAGCTGTTTTTT
many	TRBV5-1	TRBJ2-1	TRBD2	CASSPWVGGGSYNEQFF	TGCGCCAGCAGCCCATGGGTCGGGGGGGGCTCCTACAATGAGCAGTTCTTC
.	TRBV9	TRBJ2-1	.	CASSVLEGNEQFF	TGTGCCAGCAGCGTACTCGAGGGCAATGAGCAGTTCTTC
few	TRBV7-9	TRBJ2-2	TRBD2	CASSFQLAVQNTGELFF	TGTGCCAGCAGCTTCCAACTAGCGGTTCAGAACACCGGGGAGCTGTTTTTT
few	TRBV28	TRBJ1-1	.	CASTWVRENTEAFF	TGTGCCAGCACTTGGGTACGGGAGAACACTGAAGCTTTCTTT